This T cell receptor (beta chain) appears in the sequencing data of a study of blood T cell repertoires in COVID-19. TCRdb's table, derived via immunoSEQ multiplex PCR, lists solely in-frame clones and lacks some. Of around 170,000 clones listed, about 81% were seen once; the top ten hold about 12%. The Seattle site enrolled patients during active infection and followed them longitudinally. From germline, CDR1 is SNHLY and CDR2 FYNNEI. The CDR3 has 15 residues. V lost 3 bases, J lost 6 bases, and 16 bases lay in between. The chain couples TRBV2 to TRBJ2-3; D call uncertain. The clonotype comes from an elderly woman with COVID-19, enrolled during active disease. What was sequenced was peripheral blood. The CDR3 sequence is CASSDLQNRVDTQYF. The CDR3 DNA is TGTGCCAGCAGTGATTTGCAGAATCGGGTGGATACGCAGTATTTT.